The 24 T cell receptor beta chains reported below all come from one sample, sequenced in a study of OX40 agonist ivuxolimab in advanced cancers. TCRdb keeps only in-frame clones here, not all; method: immunoSEQ multiplex PCR. The data hold about 26,000 clones, with around nine tenths observed a single time. Sequencing used CD4+ or CD8+ T cells sorted from blood, obtained in a trial of the OX40 agonist ivuxolimab. These receptors all come from an adult with an advanced solid tumor such as melanoma, head and neck, liver or kidney cancer.

The V gene is TRBV15, the J gene TRBJ2-1; D might be TRBD2 (6 bases). The germline V and J ends were trimmed by 1 base and 4 bases, with 11 bases remaining between them. The CDR3 has 15 residues. Germline V gives CDR1 LNHNV, CDR2 YYDKDF (reference sequence). This CDR3 is CATSRGDSRYNEQFF. The CDR3 DNA reads TGTGCCACCAGCAGAGGGGACTCAAGGTACAATGAGCAGTTCTTC.

The chain uses TRBV27 and TRBJ1-4, with 8 bases matching TRBD1. J was trimmed by 5 bases and V by 6 bases; bases with no gene match: 11. The germline CDR1 and CDR2 sequences are MNHEY and SMNVEV (reference sequence). The CDR3 has 16 amino acids. The CDR3 sequence: CASSPSAGTGNEKLFF. In nucleotides, the CDR3 is TGTGCCAGCAGCCCCAGCGCAGGGACAGGAAATGAAAAACTGTTTTTT.

This clone was detected only once. The chain couples TRBV11-3 to TRBJ2-7; 10 bases line up with TRBD1. There are 14 residues in the CDR3. The ends lost 4 bases at V and 5 bases at J; junction bases unmatched: 5. Per germline, CDR1 SGHNT and CDR2 YENEEA. Here the CDR3 DNA reads TGTGCCAGCAGCTCCCGGGACAGGGGTCACGAGCAGTACTTC. Encoded protein: CASSSRDRGHEQYF.

This clone was seen just once. The identical CDR3 is also encoded by other nucleotide sequences in the sample. The CDR3 sequence is CASSEGQGINYGYTF. In nucleotides, the CDR3 is TGTGCCAGCAGTGAAGGACAGGGGATTAACTATGGCTACACCTTC. The V and J genes are TRBV6-1 and TRBJ1-2; the match to TRBD1 covers 8 bases. CDR3 length: 15 residues. Looked up from germline, CDR1 is MNHNS and CDR2 is SASEGT. After removal of 1 base from V and 1 base from J, the junction contained 2 bases not matched to a gene.

The CDR3 DNA is TGTGCCAGCAGCCCAAGATTCGGACCGAACACCGGGGAGCTGTTTTTT. Amino acid sequence: CASSPRFGPNTGELFF. This chain connects TRBV11-2 to TRBJ2-2; no clear D. Germline lookup yields CDR1 SGHAT and CDR2 FQNNGV. V was shortened by 5 bases and J by 0 bases, with 13 bases between the two germline ends. The CDR3 runs 16 residues.

The chain employs TRBV9 and TRBJ2-3, with D tentatively TRBD2 (5 bases). The CDR3 is 16 residues long. V was shortened by 0 bases and J by 2 bases, with 13 bases between the two germline ends. The germline CDR1 and CDR2 sequences are SGDLS and YYNGEE. This CDR3 is CASSVGGGFNTDTQYF. DNA of the CDR3: TGTGCCAGCAGCGTAGGTGGAGGTTTTAACACAGATACGCAGTATTTT.

This chain uses TRBV6-6 with TRBJ1-5; 8 bases are shared with TRBD1. The CDR3 covers 16 residues. V was pared by 6 bases and J by 7 bases, with 14 bases of the junction left unmatched. Germline V gene lookup returns CDR1 MNHNY and CDR2 SVGAGI (reference sequence). CDR3 loop: CASSATRQGPWQPQHF. The DNA of the CDR3 is TGTGCCAGCAGCGCCACTAGACAGGGGCCCTGGCAGCCCCAGCATTTT.

The rearrangement links TRBV7-8 to TRBJ2-2; D gene unclear. V was clipped by 4 bases and J by 10 bases, with 22 bases between them. This CDR3 is 16 amino acids long. Germline-derived CDR1 and CDR2 are SGHVS and FQNEAQ. DNA for the CDR3: TGTGCCAGCAGCTCCGCCGGAGCGACCCCAATGGAGGAGCTGTTTTTT. Its translation: CASSSAGATPMEELFF.

To note about this clone: An end of the junction does not agree with germline; a read error may underlie this. This sequence joins TRBV11-2 and TRBJ2-1, with TRBD2 matching 8 bases. This CDR3 is 12 amino acids long. Germline V CDR1 and CDR2: SGHAT, FQNNGV. This CDR3 is CASSLAGWEQFF. CDR3 nucleotide sequence: TGTGCCAGCAGTTTAGCGGGATGGGAGCAGTTCTTC.

This chain uses TRBV30 with TRBJ2-2; TRBD2 is a possible D gene (5 bases). V lost 5 bases and J 7 bases, leaving 5 bases between the germline ends. The germline CDR1 and CDR2 sequences are GTSNPN and SVGIG (reference sequence). This CDR3 contains 10 residues. The CDR3 DNA is TGTGCCTGGGGACTCGGGGAGCTGTTTTTT. Residues: CAWGLGELFF.

The gene calls are TRBV2 and TRBJ2-3, with D perhaps TRBD1 (5 bases). Trimming left V 6 bases short and J 0 bases short, with 10 bases between. Germline V gene data show CDR1 as SNHLY and CDR2 as FYNNEI. CDR3 size: 14 residues. CDR3 in amino acids: CASRMTESTDTQYF. DNA for the CDR3: TGTGCCAGCAGGATGACAGAAAGCACAGATACGCAGTATTTT.

The rearrangement links TRBV9 to TRBJ2-7; 9 bases agree with TRBD1. This CDR3 is built from 14 residues. The germline V gene encodes CDR1 SGDLS and CDR2 YYNGEE. The V segment lost 3 bases and the J segment 4 bases; nucleotides outside the gene matches: 5. DNA of the CDR3: TGTGCCAGCAGCGCCGGGACAGGGACGTACGAGCAGTACTTC. Encoded protein: CASSAGTGTYEQYF.

This chain links TRBV7-6 with TRBJ2-3; D perhaps matches TRBD2 (6 bases). The V and J ends lost 1 base and 1 base respectively, with 9 bases between them. This CDR3 contains 15 residues. Germline V lookup: CDR1 SGHVS, CDR2 FNYEAQ. The CDR3 DNA reads as TGTGCCAGCAGCTTAGTTGGCGGGGGCACAGATACGCAGTATTTT. Translated: CASSLVGGGTDTQYF.

The V and J genes are TRBV10-3 and TRBJ2-7, with a possible D match to TRBD1 (6 bases). V lost 7 bases and J lost 6, with 10 bases in between. The length of the CDR3 is 11 residues. CDR1 and CDR2 from the germline V gene are ENHRY and SYGVKD. CDR3 protein: CAITYRAEQYF. The CDR3 DNA reads as TGTGCCATCACTTACAGGGCCGAGCAGTACTTC.

J is TRBJ2-7 and V is TRBV11-2, with 9 bases aligning to TRBD1. With V trimmed by 6 bases and J by 3 bases, 9 bases remained unmatched. The length of the CDR3 is 15 residues. Germline V CDR1 and CDR2: SGHAT, FQNNGV. CDR3 in DNA: TGTGCCAGCAGTGAACAGGGGGCCCGTAACTACGAGCAGTACTTC. Translation: CASSEQGARNYEQYF.

V usage is TRBV28 and J usage is TRBJ2-7; D is undetermined. Trimming stripped 3 bases from V and 4 bases from J, with 7 bases between. The CDR3 loop spans 12 amino acids. Germline-derived CDR1 and CDR2 are MDHEN and SYDVKM. In DNA form, the CDR3 reads TGTGCCAGCAGTTTCTTGGGTTACGAGCAGTACTTC. Translated, it gives CASSFLGYEQYF.

The rearrangement links TRBV19 to TRBJ1-1, with 9 nucleotides matching TRBD1. The germline V gene has CDR1 LNHDA and CDR2 SQIVND (reference sequence). The V gene end was trimmed by 6 bases and the J gene end by 6 bases; junction bases not matched to a gene: 8. The CDR3 contains 14 residues. The CDR3 DNA reads TGTGCCAGTAGCTCAAGACAGGGGGTGGCTGAAGCTTTCTTT. This gives the protein CASSSRQGVAEAFF.

The rearrangement uses TRBV11-2 and TRBJ2-1; D is possibly TRBD1 (5 bases). The CDR3 is made up of 15 amino acids. Germline CDR1 SGHAT, CDR2 FQNNGV. The germline V and J ends were trimmed by 1 base and 0 bases, with 7 bases remaining between them. The CDR3 coding sequence is TGTGCCAGCAGCTTAGGACAGAGCTCCTACAATGAGCAGTTCTTC. This sequence encodes CASSLGQSSYNEQFF.

The genes are TRBV13 and TRBJ2-7; D unclear. The V end was cut by 5 bases, the J end by 6 bases, with 8 bases between. The length of the CDR3 is 11 residues. Germline V gene lookup returns CDR1 PRHDT and CDR2 FYEKMQ (reference sequence). The CDR3 loop reads CASSEGREQYF. The CDR3 bases are TGTGCCAGCAGCGAAGGACGCGAGCAGTACTTC.

This chain joins TRBV14 and TRBJ2-2; D remains unclear. Germline values: CDR1 SGHDN, CDR2 FVKESK. V lost 4 bases to trimming and J lost 5 bases, with 8 bases between them. CDR3 size: 13 residues. The CDR3 region is CASSLAGTGELFF. CDR3 bases: TGTGCCAGCAGCCTGGCTGGGACCGGGGAGCTGTTTTTT.

This clone was found once. The chain recombines TRBV11-3 with TRBJ1-3; 9 nucleotides agree with TRBD1. With 5 bases clipped from V and 7 bases from J, the junction kept 18 bases outside the gene matches. Germline V lookup: CDR1 SGHNT, CDR2 YENEEA. This CDR3 comprises 18 residues. The CDR3 region is CASSPGGHRGHAVNTIYF. Here the CDR3 DNA reads TGTGCCAGCAGCCCAGGGGGCCACAGGGGGCATGCAGTCAACACCATATATTTT.

V and J are TRBV18 and TRBJ2-2, with TRBD1 matching 9 bases. Trimming at V came to 3 bases and at J to 4 bases, leaving 9 bases not matched to a gene. The CDR3 is 17 amino acids. The germline gives CDR1 KGHSH, CDR2 LQKENI. Here the CDR3 reads CASSPTDRGLSTGELFF. The CDR3 DNA is TGTGCCAGCTCACCGACTGACAGGGGGTTGAGCACCGGGGAGCTGTTTTTT.

Within the sample, this clone is medium-sized. In DNA, the CDR3 is TGTGCCAGCAGTTATGGGGGGGCCCCCGGAGATACGCAGTATTTT. It codes for CASSYGGAPGDTQYF. The chain links TRBV5-4 to TRBJ2-3; D is possibly TRBD2 (7 bases). Trimming pared 5 bases from V and 5 bases from J, leaving 18 bases between. CDR1 is SGHNT, CDR2 YYREEE, per germline (reference sequence). This CDR3 spans 15 amino acids.

The rearrangement uses TRBV5-4 and TRBJ2-1; D uncertain. From germline, CDR1 is SGHNT and CDR2 YYREEE (reference sequence). Trimming removed 4 bases from V and 9 bases from J, with 11 bases in between. This CDR3 has 12 residues. CDR3 sequence reads: CASSPSYSEQFF. CDR3 in DNA: TGTGCCAGCAGCCCGTCTTATAGTGAGCAGTTCTTC.